This record covers a single TCR beta chain. The repertoire was sequenced with immunoSEQ multiplex PCR; TCRdb's copy has only in-frame clones and lacks some. The repertoire has 170,000 or so clones, around 73% of them found once; the top ten carry 15% to 20%. V was pared by 3 bases and J by 2 bases, with 2 bases of the junction left unmatched. Germline V gene lookup returns CDR1 MGHDK and CDR2 SYGVNS. This CDR3 comprises 15 residues. The data belong to a study of blood T cell repertoires in COVID-19. Across the whole study: The cDNA or gDNA used as material had been derived from T cells, B-cell-depleted T cells, or PBMCs.

Participants came from 20 to 25 US areas, aged about 18 to 100 years. The chain couples TRBV25-1 to TRBJ2-1; 9 bases align to TRBD2. The specimen was PBMCs or T cells enriched from blood (not recorded which). The sequence was collected from a woman aged 50 to 60 who had recovered from COVID-19. This CDR3 is CASSDSGGAYNEQFF. The CDR3 DNA follows: TGTGCCAGCAGTGATAGCGGGGGAGCCTACAATGAGCAGTTCTTC.